These 29 T cell receptor beta chains were all obtained from the same sample, sequenced in a study of spatial heterogeneity in lung cancer. TCRdb reanalysed the 5' RACE reads using MiXCR and keeps one entry per CDR3 protein. This table has approximately 10,000 distinct CDR3 sequences, 20% to 25% appearing once. Time point of the sample: blood at routine non-recurrence follow-up after resection. The sample in question was PBMCs, obtained at follow-up. The receptors shown here come from a male donor with early-stage non-small cell lung cancer.

This clonotype showed up many times. The gene calls are TRBV29-1 and TRBJ2-7; perhaps TRBD2 as D (6 bases). The CDR3 contains 14 residues. V was pared by 4 bases and J by 2 bases, with 15 bases between. Germline assignment: CDR1 SQVTM and CDR2 ANQGSEA. In nucleotides, the CDR3 is TGCAGCGTTGGGGTTAGCGGACGCCCCTACGAGCAGTACTTC. Amino acid sequence: CSVGVSGRPYEQYF.

This clonotype was seen ten or more times. The chain uses TRBV9 and TRBJ2-7; no reliable D call. The CDR3 is 14 residues long. Germline CDR1 and CDR2: SGDLS and YYNGEE. V was clipped by 0 bases and J by 0 bases, with 7 bases between them. The CDR3 coding sequence is TGTGCCAGCAGCGTAGGAGTGGTCTCCTACGAGCAGTACTTC. This translates into CASSVGVVSYEQYF.

Within the sample, this clonotype is medium-sized. This chain connects TRBV29-1 to TRBJ2-5; unclear D gene. V was clipped by 5 bases and J by 4 bases, with 8 bases between them. This CDR3 has 11 residues. In germline, CDR1 is SQVTM, CDR2 ANQGSEA. CDR3 DNA sequence: TGCAGCGTTAGGCCTGGAGAGACCCAGTACTTC. Protein product: CSVRPGETQYF.

By its share, this clonotype is medium-sized. The chain is built from TRBV9 and TRBJ2-2; D gene unclear. V lost 3 bases and J lost 3, with 9 bases in between. The CDR3 runs 14 residues. CDR1 SGDLS and CDR2 YYNGEE come from the germline V gene. CDR3 DNA: TGTGCCAGCAGCGCAAGGGTCTACACCGGGGAGCTGTTTTTT. Its protein product is CASSARVYTGELFF.

This clonotype was detected many times. V and J are TRBV15 and TRBJ1-1; D is undetermined. Germline lookup yields CDR1 LNHNV and CDR2 YYDKDF (reference sequence). The CDR3 totals 14 residues. Trimming removed 4 bases at V and 5 bases at J, with 14 bases between. The CDR3 sequence: CATSKEPSGTEAFF. CDR3 bases: TGTGCCACCAGCAAAGAACCCTCCGGGACTGAAGCTTTCTTT.

This clonotype was detected many times. The chain links TRBV5-1 to TRBJ2-7, with D tentatively TRBD1 (5 bases). The CDR3 is 16 amino acids. With 4 bases removed from V and 0 bases from J, the gap between germline ends came to 17 bases. Germline CDR1 is SGHRS and CDR2 is YFSETQ. DNA for the CDR3: TGCGCCAGCAGCCCCTTACCACAGGACAACTCCTACGAGCAGTACTTC. Translating gives CASSPLPQDNSYEQYF. Full variable domain (rest looked up from reference TRBV5-1 and TRBJ2-7): KAGVTQTPRYLIKTRGQQVTLSCSPISGHRSVSWYQQTPGQGLQFLFEYFSETQRNKGNFPGRFSGRQFSNSRSEMNVSTLELGDSALYLCASSPLPQDNSYEQYFGPGTRLTVT.

By proportion, this clonotype is medium-sized (0.01 to 0.1%). CDR3 sequence reads: CAISERASGRSRGYNEQFF. The CDR3 DNA reads as TGTGCCATCAGTGAGAGGGCTAGCGGGAGGTCTCGGGGATACAATGAGCAGTTCTTC. The chain couples TRBV10-3 to TRBJ2-1; 11 nucleotides align to TRBD2. Germline assignment: CDR1 ENHRY and CDR2 SYGVKD. CDR3 length: 19 amino acids. Losses at the gene ends were 2 bases for V and 4 bases for J; bases not matched to a gene: 13.

In this sample, this clonotype turned up a few times. The rearrangement links TRBV5-1 to TRBJ2-1; the D gene could be TRBD1 or TRBD2 (5 bases each). Trimming stripped 0 bases from V and 7 bases from J, with 20 bases between. Per germline, CDR1 SGHRS and CDR2 YFSETQ. The CDR3 runs 17 residues. The CDR3 region is CASSLETLGARLNEQFF. CDR3 DNA: TGCGCCAGCAGCTTGGAGACCCTCGGGGCCAGGCTAAATGAGCAGTTCTTC. The variable domain in full, completed from reference TRBV5-1 and TRBJ2-1, reads KAGVTQTPRYLIKTRGQQVTLSCSPISGHRSVSWYQQTPGQGLQFLFEYFSETQRNKGNFPGRFSGRQFSNSRSEMNVSTLELGDSALYLCASSLETLGARLNEQFFGPGTRLTVL.

This clonotype appeared many times. The V call is TRBV5-6, the J call TRBJ2-1; TRBD2 aligns across 8 bases. CDR3 length: 16 residues. Germline CDR1 is SGHDT and CDR2 is YYEEEE. V shed 2 bases and J 0 bases; nucleotides not matched to a gene: 4. CDR3 loop: CASSFLSGSSYNEQFF. The CDR3 DNA is TGTGCCAGCAGCTTTCTGAGCGGGAGCTCCTACAATGAGCAGTTCTTC.

This clonotype was counted at least ten times. J is TRBJ1-2 and V is TRBV6-5, with a possible D match to TRBD1 (5 bases). The length of the CDR3 is 14 residues. CDR1 and CDR2 (germline): MNHEY, SVGAGI. V was clipped by 6 bases and J by 4 bases, with 15 bases between them. This CDR3 is CASSWGLGSYGYTF. The DNA of the CDR3 is TGTGCCAGCAGCTGGGGGTTGGGGAGCTATGGCTACACCTTC.

This clonotype qualifies as medium-sized. This sequence joins TRBV19 and TRBJ2-1; 7 nucleotides match TRBD1. Trimming cost V 5 bases and J 0 bases; bases outside gene matches: 10. Germline V gene lookup returns CDR1 LNHDA and CDR2 SQIVND (reference sequence). This CDR3 region has 17 residues. The chain's CDR3 is CASSPGQAIRSYNEQFF. CDR3 DNA sequence: TGTGCCAGTAGTCCTGGACAGGCGATACGCTCCTACAATGAGCAGTTCTTC.

This clonotype was found many times. The rearrangement joins TRBV24-1 to TRBJ2-7; TRBD1 matches at 8 bases. The germline V gene encodes CDR1 KGHDR and CDR2 SFDVKD. With V trimmed by 6 bases and J by 2 bases, 5 bases remained unmatched. The CDR3 is 14 amino acids. CDR3 protein: CATSLTGGTYEQYF. The CDR3, as DNA: TGTGCCACCAGTCTCACAGGGGGGACCTACGAGCAGTACTTC.

This chain joins TRBV7-9 and TRBJ2-7; D unclear. Trimming took off 5 bases at V and 0 bases at J, with 11 bases between the two ends. The CDR3 has 14 residues. CDR1 and CDR2 (germline): SEHNR, FQNEAQ (reference sequence). The CDR3 is CASSRRPSSYEQYF. The CDR3 nucleotides are TGTGCCAGCAGCCGACGCCCTTCCTCCTACGAGCAGTACTTC.

This clonotype has a count of ten or more. The rearrangement joins TRBV5-5 to TRBJ1-1; D is unresolved. The germline CDR1 and CDR2 sequences are SGHKS and YYEKEE (reference sequence). This CDR3 is 16 amino acids long. Deletions cut 3 bases from V and 0 bases from J, with 15 bases between. The CDR3 bases are TGTGCCAGCAGCTCCTTCAAACAGAGAATGAACACTGAAGCTTTCTTT. The encoded protein is CASSSFKQRMNTEAFF.

In its sample, this clonotype was seen many times. This CDR3 reads CAISAYSTGAGGELFF. CDR3 coding DNA: TGTGCCATCAGTGCGTACTCGACCGGGGCGGGCGGGGAGCTGTTTTTT. The J gene is TRBJ2-2, the V gene TRBV10-3; D may be TRBD1 or TRBD2 (5 bases each). Trimming took off 4 bases at V and 7 bases at J, with 19 bases between the two ends. The germline CDR1 and CDR2 sequences are ENHRY and SYGVKD. The CDR3 is 16 residues long.

By share of the sample, this clonotype is medium-sized. V is TRBV2 and J is TRBJ1-2; 11 nucleotides align to TRBD1. There are 14 residues in the CDR3. In germline, CDR1 is SNHLY, CDR2 FYNNEI. J gave up 5 bases and V 5 bases, and 4 bases lay outside the gene matches. This CDR3 is CASSPGQGVYGYTF. For the CDR3, the DNA is TGTGCCAGCAGTCCGGGACAGGGGGTATATGGCTACACCTTC.

In this sample, this clonotype turned up a few times. The chain combines TRBV3-1 with TRBJ1-4; 7 nucleotides agree with TRBD1. Germline V CDR1 and CDR2: LGHDT, YNNKEL (reference sequence). The trim removed 1 base at V and 6 bases at J, leaving 11 bases unmatched. The CDR3 totals 17 residues. The CDR3, as DNA: TGTGCCAGCAGCCAAGGGACAGGAGGATTCTCGGATGAAAAACTGTTTTTT. This encodes CASSQGTGGFSDEKLFF.

There are many counts of this clonotype. V is TRBV6-5 and J is TRBJ1-4; no definite D call. V was trimmed by 0 bases and J by 4 bases, leaving 9 bases between them. Germline V gene data show CDR1 as MNHEY and CDR2 as SVGAGI. CDR3 length: 15 residues. The CDR3 loop reads CASSYSLSLNEKLFF. The CDR3 DNA sequence: TGTGCCAGCAGTTACTCTCTCAGCCTTAATGAAAAACTGTTTTTT.

This clonotype was counted at least ten times. V usage is TRBV18 and J usage is TRBJ2-1, with 9 bases aligning to TRBD1. Germline-derived CDR1 and CDR2 are KGHSH and LQKENI. Trimming cost V 3 bases and J 5 bases; bases outside gene matches: 8. The CDR3 extends over 16 amino acids. CDR3 loop: CASSPPWDRVNNEQFF. CDR3 bases: TGTGCCAGCTCACCCCCGTGGGACAGGGTAAACAATGAGCAGTTCTTC.

The chain carries TRBV2 and TRBJ1-6, with a weak D call TRBD1 (5 bases). The CDR3 length is 16 residues. Germline lookup yields CDR1 SNHLY and CDR2 FYNNEI. Trimming pared 6 bases from V and 8 bases from J, leaving 20 bases between. The CDR3 nucleotides are TGTGCCAGCAGGGGGGACCTCAGAATCGGTGATTCACCCCTCCACTTT. Translated: CASRGDLRIGDSPLHF.

This clonotype showed up many times. The chain combines TRBV6-1 with TRBJ2-5, with D unclear. The CDR3 has 16 residues. Trimming left V 1 base short and J 0 bases short, with 12 bases between. Per germline, CDR1 MNHNS and CDR2 SASEGT. The CDR3 coding sequence is TGTGCCAGCAGTGAAGTTGCAGCCGGGTACCAAGAGACCCAGTACTTC. Protein sequence: CASSEVAAGYQETQYF.

There are a few counts of this clonotype. The rearrangement joins TRBV15 to TRBJ2-1; possible D gene TRBD1, 6 bases. Germline V gene data show CDR1 as LNHNV and CDR2 as YYDKDF (reference sequence). The CDR3 has 15 amino acids. V dropped 0 bases and J dropped 6 bases, with 12 bases sitting between them. CDR3 coding DNA: TGTGCCACCAGCAGAGACAGGGGAGCGGTCAATGAGCAGTTCTTC. This sequence encodes CATSRDRGAVNEQFF.

V gene TRBV28 combines with J gene TRBJ2-2, with D possibly being TRBD2 (5 bases). CDR3 length: 13 residues. Germline V lookup: CDR1 MDHEN, CDR2 SYDVKM. V was clipped by 6 bases and J by 5 bases, with 10 bases between them. The CDR3 DNA reads as TGTGCCAGCAGGGGCCCGGGGACCGGGGAGCTGTTTTTT. Protein product: CASRGPGTGELFF.

CDR3 nucleotide sequence: TGTGCCAGCAGCCTCCTCGCGGGGGCCCGAGATACGCAGTATTTT. This codes for CASSLLAGARDTQYF. The chain links TRBV3-1 to TRBJ2-3; a weak D match, TRBD2 (7 bases). The CDR3 is 15 residues long. Trimming stripped 4 bases from V and 5 bases from J, with 16 bases between. Germline V lookup: CDR1 LGHDT, CDR2 YNNKEL (reference sequence).

This clonotype was seen at least ten times. V gene TRBV21-1 combines with J gene TRBJ1-5. TRBV21-1 is noted as a pseudogene. The CDR3 is 13 amino acids. Here the CDR3 reads CASGVVHGQPQHF. CDR3 DNA: TGTGCCAGCGGGGTGGTTCACGGTCAGCCCCAGCATTTT.

This clonotype was recorded many times. V gene TRBV29-1 combines with J gene TRBJ2-3, with a tentative D call TRBD2 (5 bases). V lost 6 bases, J lost 1 base, and 14 bases lay in between. This CDR3 has 14 residues. CDR1 SQVTM and CDR2 ANQGSEA come from the germline V gene. This CDR3 is CSVDGGMGTDTQYF. In DNA, the CDR3 is TGCAGCGTCGACGGAGGTATGGGCACAGATACGCAGTATTTT.

Notes on this clonotype: At one boundary the junction diverges from the germline segment, which might be a read error. The J gene is TRBJ2-4, the V gene TRBV5-6; TRBD1 or TRBD2 may be the D gene (5 bases each). Germline V gene lookup returns CDR1 SGHDT and CDR2 YYEEEE. This CDR3 has 14 residues. The CDR3 bases are TGTGCCAGCAGCTTGGCCGGGGCCAAAAACATTCAGCACTTC. It codes for CASSLAGAKNIQHF.

CDR3 DNA: TGTGCCAGCAGCTTAGCGGGGACAGGGGGTGGTTACGAGCAGTACTTC. This encodes CASSLAGTGGGYEQYF. The V gene is TRBV7-9, the J gene TRBJ2-7, with 11 bases fitting TRBD1. The V and J ends lost 0 bases and 4 bases, in that order; junction bases with no gene match: 5. The CDR3 consists of 16 residues. Germline loops: CDR1 SEHNR, CDR2 FQNEAQ (reference sequence).

This clonotype came up many times. The chain is built from TRBV7-2 and TRBJ1-1; D is undetermined. The CDR3 runs 13 residues. Germline V gene sequence: CDR1 SGHTA, CDR2 FQGNSA. V was shortened by 3 bases and J by 3 bases, with 8 bases between the two germline ends. CDR3 residues: CASSFSQDTEAFF. The CDR3, as DNA: TGTGCCAGCAGCTTCTCTCAGGACACTGAAGCTTTCTTT.